Following are 19 T cell receptor beta chains from one sample sequenced in a study of beta chain features in type 1 diabetes. cDNA synthesis used the whole RNA isolate, giving expressed TCRB sequences. Repertoires were generated with immunoSEQ multiplex PCR, while TCRdb's copy carries only in-frame clones and drops some. The sample consists of hundreds of thousands of clones, 25% to 35% of them appearing once. The sequenced sample was naive CD4+ T cells from blood. These receptors originate from a man younger than 35 in good health.

V is TRBV10-3 and J is TRBJ2-7; D perhaps matches TRBD1 (10 bases). Germline assignment: CDR1 ENHRY and CDR2 SYGVKD. CDR3 length: 16 residues. Deletions cut 4 bases from V and 1 base from J, with 17 bases between. Written as DNA, the CDR3 is TGTGCCATCAGTGCAGCGGGGGGACAGGGGTCCTACGAGCAGTACTTC. Residues: CAISAAGGQGSYEQYF.

This sequence joins TRBV30 and TRBJ1-5, with a possible D match to TRBD1 (5 bases). Trimming left V 2 bases short and J 1 base short, with 18 bases between. CDR3 length: 17 residues. The germline V gene has CDR1 GTSNPN and CDR2 SVGIG (reference sequence). CDR3 loop: CAWSRAGGLGSNQPQHF. In DNA, the CDR3 is TGTGCCTGGAGTAGGGCTGGGGGACTAGGAAGCAATCAGCCCCAGCATTTT.

The rearrangement uses TRBV7-9 and TRBJ2-7; TRBD1 matches 7 bases. With 3 bases clipped from V and 0 bases from J, the junction kept 5 bases outside the gene matches. Germline CDR1 reads SEHNR; CDR2 reads FQNEAQ (reference sequence). CDR3 length: 15 amino acids. CDR3 protein: CASSFGQDFSYEQYF. CDR3 bases: TGTGCCAGCAGCTTTGGACAGGACTTCTCCTACGAGCAGTACTTC.

CDR3 DNA sequence: TGTGCCTGGAGTAGAGCAGGTGAAAAACTGTTTTTT. Its translation is CAWSRAGEKLFF. The J gene is TRBJ1-4, the V gene TRBV30; D gene ambiguous. The CDR3 loop spans 12 amino acids. V lost 2 bases and J lost 7, with 8 bases in between. The germline gives CDR1 GTSNPN, CDR2 SVGIG (reference sequence). Full variable domain (remainder filled in from reference TRBV30 and TRBJ1-4): SQTIHQWPATLVQPVGSPLSLECTVEGTSNPNLYWYRQAAGRGLQLLFYSVGIGQISSEVPQNLSASRPQDRQFILSSKKLLLSDSGFYLCAWSRAGEKLFFGSGTQLSVL.

This clone was detected once. The genes are TRBV6-5 and TRBJ2-3, with 7 bases identical to TRBD2. V was pared by 2 bases and J by 1 base, with 3 bases of the junction left unmatched. Germline V gives CDR1 MNHEY, CDR2 SVGAGI. The CDR3 is made up of 15 amino acids. DNA of the CDR3: TGTGCCAGCAGTTACGGGGGGGACGGCACAGATACGCAGTATTTT. As protein: CASSYGGDGTDTQYF.

The chain links TRBV21-1 to TRBJ2-3; TRBD2 is the table's D call, not checked against the DNA. TRBV21-1 is recorded as a pseudogene. This CDR3 is 15 amino acids long. In DNA, the CDR3 is TGTGCCAGCAGCAGTAGCGGGAGGATAAGAGATACGCAGTATTTT. This codes for CASSSSGRIRDTQYF.

In its sample, this clone was seen a few times. Other DNA sequences of this sample code for an identical CDR3. The chain has TRBV5-4 and TRBJ2-1; the D gene is possibly TRBD2 (5 bases). This CDR3 spans 13 amino acids. Trimming took 0 bases from V and 4 from J, leaving 5 bases between them. Germline CDR1 is SGHNT and CDR2 is YYREEE (reference sequence). Here the CDR3 reads CASSLGGYNEQFF. For the CDR3, the DNA is TGTGCCAGCAGCTTGGGAGGGTACAATGAGCAGTTCTTC. The whole variable domain, filled in from reference TRBV5-4 and TRBJ2-1, reads ETGVTQSPTHLIKTRGQQVTLRCSSQSGHNTVSWYQQALGQGPQFIFQYYREEENGRGNFPPRFSGLQFPNYSSELNVNALELDDSALYLCASSLGGYNEQFFGPGTRLTVL.

The J gene is TRBJ2-5, the V gene TRBV27; no reliable D call. The germline gives CDR1 MNHEY, CDR2 SMNVEV (reference sequence). The CDR3 contains 16 residues. The V end lost 3 bases, the J end lost 5 bases, and 19 bases lay between the germline ends. CDR3: CASSLQTPLTTETQYF. The CDR3 DNA sequence: TGTGCCAGCAGTTTGCAGACTCCCCTAACTACGGAGACCCAGTACTTC.

This rearrangement joins TRBV10-3 to TRBJ2-6; D perhaps matches TRBD2 (6 bases). CDR3 size: 16 residues. The V gene's germline CDR1 is ENHRY and CDR2 SYGVKD. V lost 0 bases, J lost 2 bases, and 8 bases lay in between. Here the CDR3 reads CAISESGGAGANVLTF. The CDR3 nucleotides read TGTGCCATCAGTGAGTCCGGGGGAGCTGGGGCCAACGTCCTGACTTTC.

This chain joins TRBV30 and TRBJ1-2; 8 bases align to TRBD1. The CDR3 has 16 residues. CDR1 and CDR2 from the germline V gene are GTSNPN and SVGIG (reference sequence). Trimming cost V 2 bases and J 2 bases; bases outside gene matches: 10. Here the CDR3 DNA reads TGTGCCTGGAGTTCTGTCCCGGGGACAGGAAACTATGGCTACACCTTC. This gives the protein CAWSSVPGTGNYGYTF.

This chain links TRBV6-6 with TRBJ2-5, with 12 bases lining up with TRBD2. This CDR3 has 14 amino acids. The J segment lost 6 bases and the V segment lost 5 bases, leaving 4 bases of the junction unmatched. CDR1 and CDR2 from the germline V gene are MNHNY and SVGAGI (reference sequence). The CDR3: CASSRRTSGKTQYF. DNA for the CDR3: TGTGCCAGCAGTCGAAGGACTAGCGGGAAGACCCAGTACTTC.

In this sample, this clone turned up a few times. V gene TRBV29-1 combines with J gene TRBJ2-2; tentatively, D is TRBD1 or TRBD2 (5 bases each). This CDR3 is built from 14 residues. CDR1 SQVTM and CDR2 ANQGSEA come from the germline V gene. V was trimmed by 7 bases and J by 0 bases, leaving 12 bases between them. CDR3 protein: CSAGDGANTGELFF. The CDR3 coding sequence is TGCAGCGCCGGGGACGGGGCGAACACCGGGGAGCTGTTTTTT.

V gene TRBV7-3 combines with J gene TRBJ1-1; no firm D call. Germline V gene data show CDR1 as SGHTA and CDR2 as FQGTGA. This CDR3 is 13 amino acids long. V was pared by 4 bases and J by 6 bases, with 12 bases between. Here the CDR3 reads CASSSGEGSEAFF. The CDR3 region has the DNA TGTGCCAGCAGCTCCGGTGAAGGATCTGAAGCTTTCTTT.

This clone was counted between two and nine times. The V call is TRBV5-1, the J call TRBJ2-5; D is uncertain. The ends were cut back, 1 base at V and 1 base at J, with 5 bases in the middle. This CDR3 spans 13 amino acids. Germline values: CDR1 SGHRS, CDR2 YFSETQ. This CDR3 reads CASSLTAQETQYF. CDR3 nucleotides: TGCGCCAGCAGCTTGACAGCCCAAGAGACCCAGTACTTC. Full variable domain (outside the CDR3, taken from reference TRBV5-1 and TRBJ2-5): KAGVTQTPRYLIKTRGQQVTLSCSPISGHRSVSWYQQTPGQGLQFLFEYFSETQRNKGNFPGRFSGRQFSNSRSEMNVSTLELGDSALYLCASSLTAQETQYFGPGTRLLVL.

The chain recombines TRBV29-1 with TRBJ2-1, with a possible D match to TRBD1 (6 bases). This CDR3 contains 14 residues. The germline V gene has CDR1 SQVTM and CDR2 ANQGSEA. Trimming removed 0 bases at V and 12 bases at J, with 18 bases between. The CDR3 nucleotides are TGCAGCGTTGAAGACGTCGGGCAGGGGATTCGGCAGTTCTTC. Encoded protein: CSVEDVGQGIRQFF.

The V call is TRBV30, the J call TRBJ2-1, with 14 bases matching TRBD2. The CDR3 runs to 13 residues. Germline loops: CDR1 GTSNPN, CDR2 SVGIG (reference sequence). The CDR3 region has the DNA TGTGCTGGTGGGACTAGCGGGAGAAATGAGCAGTTCTTC. This translates into CAGGTSGRNEQFF.

This clone was counted once. The chain joins TRBV30 to TRBJ2-5, with D unresolved. Germline values: CDR1 GTSNPN, CDR2 SVGIG (reference sequence). Deletions cut 4 bases from V and 5 bases from J, with 14 bases between. The CDR3 totals 13 residues. CDR3 protein: CAWTLRLVETQYF. CDR3 nucleotides: TGTGCCTGGACCCTCCGTCTGGTGGAGACCCAGTACTTC.

The chain carries TRBV30 and TRBJ2-5; perhaps TRBD1 as D (6 bases). The CDR3 length is 17 residues. The V end lost 3 bases, the J end lost 5 bases, and 25 bases lay between the germline ends. CDR1 is GTSNPN and CDR2 is SVGIG in the germline V gene (reference sequence). CDR3 nucleotides: TGTGCCTGGAGGTTAAGTTCTAGGACAGCCTACCTTGAGACCCAGTACTTC. Residues: CAWRLSSRTAYLETQYF.

The V gene is TRBV29-1, the J gene TRBJ2-3; D call uncertain. CDR1 and CDR2 (germline): SQVTM, ANQGSEA. Between the trimmed V and J ends, which lost 3 bases and 3 bases, there was a span of 13 bases. This CDR3 is built from 14 residues. The CDR3 spells CSVDGGFGTDTQYF. Here the CDR3 DNA reads TGCAGCGTTGACGGTGGCTTCGGGACAGATACGCAGTATTTT.